These 19 T cell receptor beta chains share one sample of origin, sequenced in a study of T cell repertoires in cytomegalovirus infection. MiXCR, applied by TCRdb to the reads, yields one record per CDR3 protein. The sample contains about 680,000 distinct CDR3 sequences, approximately 24% of which appear only once. Sequences were obtained from CD8+ T cells from PBMCs. These receptors were taken from a human donor in good health (CMV status not recorded). Some clones in this sample may be carry-over from other donors' samples.

This clonotype came up many times. The J gene is TRBJ1-1, the V gene TRBV7-6; D call uncertain. Trimming shortened V by 4 bases and J by 2 bases, and 11 bases separated the two germline ends. The CDR3 has 14 amino acids. Germline loops: CDR1 SGHVS, CDR2 FNYEAQ. The CDR3 DNA sequence: TGTGCCAGCAGCTCGGGCAGCTTCAACACTGAAGCTTTCTTT. Residues: CASSSGSFNTEAFF.

The chain is built from TRBV10-2 and TRBJ2-2; D unresolved. The CDR3 contains 12 residues. The germline gives CDR1 WSHSY, CDR2 SAAADI. The V end was cut by 8 bases, the J end by 5 bases, with 9 bases between. As DNA, the CDR3 is TGCGCCAGCGACCTAGGGACCGGGGAGCTGTTTTTT. It is translated as CASDLGTGELFF.

In its sample, this clonotype was seen a few times. The chain is built from TRBV7-2 and TRBJ1-3, with D maybe TRBD1 (5 bases). Germline V CDR1 and CDR2: SGHTA, FQGNSA. This CDR3 contains 15 residues. V gave up 6 bases and J gave up 0 bases, with 12 bases separating them. CDR3 nucleotides: TGTGCCAGCAGTTTTCCGGGACCCTCTGGAAACACCATATATTTT. Translation gives CASSFPGPSGNTIYF. The whole variable domain, remainder taken from reference TRBV7-2 and TRBJ1-3, is GAGVSQSPSNKVTEKGKDVELRCDPISGHTALYWYRQSLGQGLEFLIYFQGNSAPDKSGLPSDRFSAERTGGSVSTLTIQRTQQEDSAVYLCASSFPGPSGNTIYFGEGSWLTVV.

This clonotype has a handful of counts. A read error is possible here, since a much larger clone lies one base away. The chain carries TRBV7-8 and TRBJ1-2; D possibly corresponds to TRBD1 (6 bases). The germline V gene encodes CDR1 SGHVS and CDR2 FQNEAQ. The CDR3 consists of 14 residues. As DNA, the CDR3 is TGTGTCAGCAGCCCCCACACAGGGTGGGATGGCTACACCTTC. As protein: CVSSPHTGWDGYTF.

V and J are TRBV4-2 and TRBJ2-5, with 7 bases fitting TRBD1. This CDR3 contains 17 residues. V dropped 4 bases and J dropped 4; count of bases not matched to a gene: 15. Germline V gives CDR1 LGHNA, CDR2 YNFKEQ. The CDR3 reads CASSPDRPTGLTETQYF. As DNA, the CDR3 is TGTGCCAGCAGCCCAGATCGTCCGACAGGGCTTACAGAGACCCAGTACTTC.

This clonotype appeared many times. CDR3 region: CASTFTRSSYNEQFF. In nucleotides, the CDR3 is TGTGCCAGCACCTTCACGAGGAGCTCCTACAATGAGCAGTTCTTC. The V gene is TRBV12-3 or TRBV12-4, the J gene TRBJ2-1; D unresolved. This CDR3 region has 15 residues. Deletions cut 7 bases from V and 0 bases from J, with 13 bases between.

This clonotype was recorded a few times. The chain uses TRBV19 and TRBJ2-3, with TRBD2 matching over 10 bases. The length of the CDR3 is 17 residues. CDR1 and CDR2 from the germline V gene are LNHDA and SQIVND (reference sequence). J lost 0 bases, V lost 4 bases, and 7 bases had no gene match. In nucleotides, the CDR3 is TGTGCCAGTAGTACCCGAGGACTAGCGGCTAGCACAGATACGCAGTATTTT. It specifies CASSTRGLAASTDTQYF.

This clonotype was counted at least ten times. The chain is built from TRBV10-3 and TRBJ2-6, with TRBD1 matching 7 bases. The CDR3 runs to 15 residues. V lost 6 bases, J lost 2 bases, and 4 bases stayed unmatched. Germline assignment: CDR1 ENHRY and CDR2 SYGVKD. CDR3 protein: CAISPDRAGANVLTF. The CDR3 coding sequence is TGTGCCATCAGCCCTGACAGGGCTGGGGCCAACGTCCTGACTTTC.

This clonotype was seen only a few times. The chain uses TRBV6-1 and TRBJ1-4, with D possibly TRBD1 on 5 matching bases. This CDR3 spans 15 amino acids. V dropped 5 bases and J dropped 7 bases, with 17 bases sitting between them. CDR1 is MNHNS, CDR2 SASEGT, per germline. The CDR3 sequence: CASSPPRLQGEKLFF. The CDR3 coding sequence is TGTGCCAGCAGTCCCCCCAGGTTGCAGGGTGAAAAACTGTTTTTT.

This clonotype has at least ten counts. CDR3 in amino acids: CASSQDPAGYTF. The CDR3 bases are TGCGCCAGCAGCCAAGATCCGGCGGGCTACACCTTC. This sequence joins TRBV4-1 and TRBJ1-2; unclear D gene. Germline-derived CDR1 and CDR2 are MGHRA and YSYEKL. This CDR3 is built from 12 residues. The germline V and J ends were trimmed by 0 bases and 8 bases, with 7 bases remaining between them.

The chain employs TRBV12-3 or TRBV12-4 and TRBJ2-3; D is ambiguous. Deletions cut 4 bases from V and 2 bases from J, with 13 bases between. This CDR3 spans 15 amino acids. The CDR3 is CASSSDGRYTDTQYF. CDR3 coding DNA: TGTGCCAGCAGTTCCGACGGGCGTTACACAGATACGCAGTATTTT.

V is TRBV7-6 and J is TRBJ2-3; D might be TRBD1 (6 bases). The V gene lost 5 bases and the J gene lost 2 bases, with 14 bases spanning the gap. CDR3 size: 15 residues. Germline lookup yields CDR1 SGHVS and CDR2 FNYEAQ. CDR3 region: CASSPQDSVTDTQYF. The CDR3 DNA sequence: TGTGCCAGCAGCCCCCAGGACAGCGTCACAGATACGCAGTATTTT.

This clonotype has only a few counts. This chain links TRBV28 with TRBJ1-5; D ambiguous. Germline CDR1 reads MDHEN; CDR2 reads SYDVKM. Trimming stripped 3 bases from V and 1 base from J, with 10 bases between. The CDR3 contains 15 residues. This chain's CDR3 is CASSFREKSNQPQHF. DNA of the CDR3: TGTGCCAGCAGTTTTCGGGAAAAGAGCAATCAGCCCCAGCATTTT.

About this clonotype: A much bigger clone sits one base away, suggesting this may be a read error. This chain joins TRBV7-6 and TRBJ2-1; 10 bases are shared with TRBD2. CDR1 is SGHVS, CDR2 FNYEAQ, per germline. This CDR3 contains 18 residues. This CDR3 reads CANSFIAGGTEVWNEQFF. Written as DNA, the CDR3 is TGTGCCAACAGCTTTATAGCGGGGGGCACCGAGGTGTGGAATGAGCAGTTCTTC.

As to this clonotype: A read error may be the cause here, since a much bigger clone is one base away. This CDR3 is CASSLWAGPNSNQPQHF. CDR3 nucleotides: TGTGCCAGCAGCCTGTGGGCAGGGCCGAATAGCAATCAGCCCCAGCATTTT. The chain recombines TRBV7-9 with TRBJ1-5; weak D call: TRBD1 (5 bases). The CDR3 loop spans 17 amino acids. With 5 bases removed from V and 0 bases from J, the gap between germline ends came to 17 bases. CDR1 is SEHNR, CDR2 FQNEAQ, per germline (reference sequence).

V gene TRBV6-2 or TRBV6-3 combines with J gene TRBJ2-6; D remains unclear. This CDR3 is built from 15 residues. The V end lost 5 bases, the J end lost 1 base, and 9 bases lay between the germline ends. Germline V lookup: CDR1 MNHEY, CDR2 SVGEGT. CDR3 DNA: TGTGCCAGCAGTCCGTTTTTTTCTGGGGCCAACGTCCTGACTTTC. This gives the protein CASSPFFSGANVLTF.

About this clonotype itself: The junction shows a germline mismatch at one end, possibly a read error. The V and J genes are TRBV2 and TRBJ2-6; perhaps TRBD2 as D (5 bases). The germline V gene encodes CDR1 SNHLY and CDR2 FYNNEI. CDR3 length: 14 residues. The CDR3 loop reads CANSEGGGANVLTF. The CDR3 DNA reads as TGTGCCAACAGTGAAGGAGGTGGGGCCAACGTCCTGACTTTC.

This clonotype has more than one count but fewer than ten. The V gene is TRBV27, the J gene TRBJ1-1; D is uncertain. This CDR3 spans 14 amino acids. The germline V gene has CDR1 MNHEY and CDR2 SMNVEV (reference sequence). The V end lost 2 bases, the J end lost 1 base, and 8 bases lay between the germline ends. The CDR3, as DNA: TGTGCCAGCAGTTTACTTTCAACGAACACTGAAGCTTTCTTT. Translation gives CASSLLSTNTEAFF.

The CDR3 region is CASSRGQLNTGELFF. The DNA for the CDR3 is TGTGCCAGTAGCCGAGGACAGCTGAACACCGGGGAGCTGTTTTTT. The chain links TRBV19 to TRBJ2-2; D may be TRBD1 (6 bases). The ends were cut back, 6 bases at V and 1 base at J, with 12 bases in the middle. The germline V gene encodes CDR1 LNHDA and CDR2 SQIVND (reference sequence). The CDR3 is made up of 15 amino acids.